This T cell receptor (beta chain) was profiled in a study of beta chain features in type 1 diabetes. As every portion of the isolated RNA was reverse transcribed, the sequencing read expressed TCRB transcripts. Clones were read by immunoSEQ multiplex PCR, and TCRdb kept only the in-frame ones, dropping some. This table has over 200,000 clones, roughly 10% appearing once. In this sample, this clone turned up a few times. The antigen is not known. Overall study results and limits: Moderately but significantly shorter TCRB CDR3s were found in Type 1 diabetes patients in all four CD4+ subsets.

J was trimmed by 2 bases and V by 6 bases; bases with no gene match: 5. The CDR3 has 13 amino acids. Germline CDR1 is SQVTM and CDR2 is ANQGSEA. The TCR comes from a man aged 30 to 45 with type 1 diabetes. The chain combines TRBV29-1 with TRBJ2-5, with TRBD1 matching over 8 bases. Sequencing used naive CD4+ T cells from blood. Here the CDR3 reads CSVCRGLQETQYF. The CDR3 DNA follows: TGCAGCGTGTGCAGGGGGCTTCAAGAGACCCAGTACTTC.